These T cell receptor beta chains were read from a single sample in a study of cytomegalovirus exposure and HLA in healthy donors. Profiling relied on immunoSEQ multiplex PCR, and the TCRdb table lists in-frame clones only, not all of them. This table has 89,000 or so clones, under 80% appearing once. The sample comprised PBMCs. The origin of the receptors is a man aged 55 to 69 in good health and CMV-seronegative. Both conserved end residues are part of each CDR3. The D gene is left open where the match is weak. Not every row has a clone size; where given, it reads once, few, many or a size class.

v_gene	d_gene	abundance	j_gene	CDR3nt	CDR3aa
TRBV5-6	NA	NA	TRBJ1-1	TGTGCCAGCAGCTTACAGCACGGGGGCACTGAAGCTTTCTTT	CASSLQHGGTEAFF
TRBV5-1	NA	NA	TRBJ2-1	TGCGCCAGCAGCTTTGACAGGAGCTCCTACAATGAGCGGTTCTTC	CASSFDRSSYNERFF
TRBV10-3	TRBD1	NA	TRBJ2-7	TGTGCCATCAGTGAGTCGAGAGGACAGGCCGCCTACGAGCAGTACTTC	CAISESRGQAAYEQYF
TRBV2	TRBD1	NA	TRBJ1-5	TGTGCCAGCACGGGATTTTACACAGGGGGCGCACGGGATCAGCCCCAGCATTTT	CASTGFYTGGARDQPQHF
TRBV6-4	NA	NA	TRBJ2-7	TGTGCCAGCACCCCAGGGGGGCAGGGAAGCTACGAGCAGTACTTC	CASTPGGQGSYEQYF
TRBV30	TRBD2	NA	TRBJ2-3	TGTGCCTGGGGACAGGGACTAGCGGGGGGGGGAGATACGCAGTATTTT	CAWGQGLAGGGDTQYF
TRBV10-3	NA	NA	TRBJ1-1	TGTGCCATCAGTGGGACCTCGGGACACTTGAACACTGAAGCTTTCTTT	CAISGTSGHLNTEAFF
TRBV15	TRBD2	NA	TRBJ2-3	TGTGCCACCAGCCCCCCGTTTAGCGGGGGATCCTTCCAGTATTTT	CATSPPFSGGSFQYF
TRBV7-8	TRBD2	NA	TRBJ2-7	TGTGCCAGCAGCCTCCCGACTAGCGGGGGGTCCTACGAGCAGTACTTC	CASSLPTSGGSYEQYF
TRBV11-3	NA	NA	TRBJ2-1	TGTGCCAGCAGCTCCGAACAGGTTTCCGGGTACAATGAGCAGTTCTTC	CASSSEQVSGYNEQFF
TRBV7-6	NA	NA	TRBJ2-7	TGTGCCAGCAGCTTGCGGGACAGCTCCTACGAGCAGTACTTC	CASSLRDSSYEQYF
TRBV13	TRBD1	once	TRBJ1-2	TGTGCCAGCAGCCTCGACAGGGGTCAGGGCTACACCTTC	CASSLDRGQGYTF
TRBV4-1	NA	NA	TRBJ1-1	TGCGCCAGCAGCCAAGCCGGTGGGGGGGTCATGAACACTGAAGCTTTCTTT	CASSQAGGGVMNTEAFF
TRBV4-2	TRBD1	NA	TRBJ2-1	TGTGCCAGCAGCCCGGGACAGAACTCCAATGAGCAGTTCTTC	CASSPGQNSNEQFF
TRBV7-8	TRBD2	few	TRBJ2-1	TGTGCCAGCAGCTTAAAAGCGGGGGGTTACAATGAGCAGTTCTTC	CASSLKAGGYNEQFF
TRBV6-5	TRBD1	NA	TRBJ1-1	TGTGCCAGCAGCCGGACAGGGGGCGCGTCTGAAGCTTTCTTT	CASSRTGGASEAFF
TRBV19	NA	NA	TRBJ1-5	TGTGCCAGTAGTATATTTGGGCTGGGGCTCAATCAGCCCCAGCATTTT	CASSIFGLGLNQPQHF
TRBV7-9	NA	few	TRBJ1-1	TGTGCCAGCAGCTTAGAACTAGACCACACTGAAGCTTTCTTT	CASSLELDHTEAFF
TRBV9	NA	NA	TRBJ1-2	TGTGCCAGCAGCGTAGAAAGCCAGACAGTTCCCTATGGCTACACCTTC	CASSVESQTVPYGYTF
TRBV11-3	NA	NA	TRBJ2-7	TGTGCCAGCAGCTGGGGAGGGGGGCTAAACGAGCAGTACTTC	CASSWGGGLNEQYF
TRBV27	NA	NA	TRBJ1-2	TGTGCCAGCAGTTTATCGGCCAAGTTGGACTATGGCTACACCTTC	CASSLSAKLDYGYTF
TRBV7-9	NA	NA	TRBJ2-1	TGTTCCAGCAGCCGCGGGGCCTACAATGAGCAGTTCTTC	CSSSRGAYNEQFF
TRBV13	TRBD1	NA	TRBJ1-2	TGTGCCAGCAGCTTAGGGGGACAGGGCTATGGCTACACCTTC	CASSLGGQGYGYTF